This T cell receptor (beta chain) was documented in a study of T cell responses to AZD1222 COVID-19 vaccine. TCRdb's copy holds only in-frame clones and misses some; the assay was immunoSEQ multiplex PCR. Among about 55,000 clones listed, 80% to 90% were seen once. General study results and limits: Unmutated regions of variants are reportedly targeted by nearly half of spike-specific TCRs.

Details on this clone: The antigen is not known.

The germline V gene encodes CDR1 MDHEN and CDR2 SYDVKM. J was trimmed by 4 bases and V by 6 bases; bases with no gene match: 9. The CDR3 is 16 residues long. This sequence joins TRBV28 and TRBJ2-3; TRBD2 matches at 11 bases. The sequencing used peripheral blood, collected on day 0 of AZD1222 vaccination. The clonotype comes from an adult in good health. The CDR3 region is CASSLGIAGGSDTQYF. CDR3 sequence (DNA): TGTGCCAGCAGCCTTGGGATAGCGGGAGGGTCAGATACGCAGTATTTT.